These T cell receptor beta chains were read from a single sample in a study of T cell repertoires in cytomegalovirus infection. For these TCRs, the target antigens are not known. TCRdb passed the reads through MiXCR, listing each CDR3 protein once. The table records around 540,000 distinct CDR3 sequences, 25% to 35% of them present only once. The sequenced sample was cultured PBMCs, obtained from culture after CMV antigen stimulation. The source is a human donor in good health (CMV status not recorded). Some clones in this sample may be carry-over from other donors' samples. CDR3s include the opening cysteine and the closing phenylalanine or tryptophan. The D gene is left open where the match is weak. Size tells how often a clone was seen (once, few, many) or the class of an expanded clone, and some rows leave it out.

size,J,D,V,length,DNA,CDR3
NA,TRBJ2-7,NA,TRBV7-9,12,TGTGCCAGCAGAAGATCTAGGAACGAGCAGTACTTC,CASRRSRNEQYF
NA,TRBJ2-2,TRBD1,TRBV5-6,16,TGTGCCAGCAGCAAGCCTGGGACAGCGAACACCGGGGAGCTGTTTTTT,CASSKPGTANTGELFF
NA,TRBJ2-7,NA,TRBV12-3/TRBV12-4,14,TGTGCCAGCAGCCCCAGACTAGTTCCGTACGAGCAGTACTTC,CASSPRLVPYEQYF
NA,TRBJ2-1,NA,TRBV12-3/TRBV12-4,14,TGTGCCACCACGGCGGGGGCCACCTACAATGAGCAGTTCTTC,CATTAGATYNEQFF
few,TRBJ2-5,NA,TRBV28,13,TGTGCCAGCAGTTTGTCCGGAGGGAGGACCCAGTACTTC,CASSLSGGRTQYF
few,TRBJ2-1,NA,TRBV12-3/TRBV12-4,12,TGTGCCAGCAGTCCCAGTCGCGTTGAGCAGTTCTTC,CASSPSRVEQFF
few,TRBJ1-5,TRBD1,TRBV10-3,15,TGTGCCATCAGTGAAGGGGGACAGGTCTTCCAGCCCCAGCATTTT,CAISEGGQVFQPQHF
NA,TRBJ2-7,NA,TRBV6-5,19,TGTGCCAGCAGTTACTCGTCAGGAATGGCCTCCGACGGTTCCTACGAGCAGTACTTC,CASSYSSGMASDGSYEQYF
NA,TRBJ2-7,NA,TRBV7-2,17,TGTGCCAGCAGCCCTATAGGCGGCGGGTCCTTTCCCTACGAGCAGTACTTC,CASSPIGGGSFPYEQYF
NA,TRBJ2-1,NA,TRBV7-6,11,TGTGCCAGCAGCCCATCTCTAGAGCAGTTCTTC,CASSPSLEQFF
NA,TRBJ2-1,TRBD2,TRBV28,13,TGTGCCAGCAGTTCTCAGGGAGGGGATGAGCAGTTCTTC,CASSSQGGDEQFF
NA,TRBJ2-3,TRBD1,TRBV27,17,TGTGCCAGCAGTAAAATTCGGGACAGCCAAATCACAGATACGCAGTATTTT,CASSKIRDSQITDTQYF
NA,TRBJ2-1,NA,TRBV12-5,18,TGTGCTAGTGGTTTGGCCACGACCTCCGGGACTGGTGACAATGAGCAGTTCTTC,CASGLATTSGTGDNEQFF
NA,TRBJ2-5,TRBD1,TRBV11-3,15,TGTGCCAGCAGCCCCGGGACAGGGTCTCAAGAGACCCAGTACTTC,CASSPGTGSQETQYF
few,TRBJ2-1,NA,TRBV7-8,15,TGTGCCAGCAGCTTTAGACGCCTGGCGGACAATGAGCAGTTCTTC,CASSFRRLADNEQFF
NA,TRBJ1-2,TRBD1,TRBV12-3/TRBV12-4,13,TGTGCCACCGAAAGGACAGGGATCTATGGCTACACCTTC,CATERTGIYGYTF
NA,TRBJ1-5,TRBD1,TRBV7-8,18,TGTGCCAGCAGCCCCCATCCCCCCGGACAGGGAATAAATCAGCCCCAGCATTTT,CASSPHPPGQGINQPQHF
NA,TRBJ2-1,NA,TRBV11-2,11,TGTGCCAGCAGCTGGGGTTGGGGGCCGTTCTTC,CASSWGWGPFF
NA,TRBJ2-2,NA,TRBV5-1,15,TGCGCCAGCAGCTTGGATTTAGCGAGGGCCGGGGAGCTGTTTTTT,CASSLDLARAGELFF
few,TRBJ2-7,NA,TRBV4-1,15,TGCGCCAGCAGCCCCCATGAAGGCGGTACCTACGAGCAGTACTTC,CASSPHEGGTYEQYF
few,TRBJ2-3,NA,TRBV4-1,14,TGCGCCAGCAGCCACCGCCCCACCACAGATACGCAGTATTTT,CASSHRPTTDTQYF
few,TRBJ2-7,NA,TRBV7-2,15,TGTGCCAGCAGCTTAAGTTGGGGGACTCTAACCGAGCAGTACTTC,CASSLSWGTLTEQYF
NA,TRBJ2-7,NA,TRBV12-3/TRBV12-4,13,TGTGCCAGCGGGAGAGTTTGGGGATACGAGCAGTACTTC,CASGRVWGYEQYF
few,TRBJ2-1,NA,TRBV6-8,15,TGTGCCAGCAGACGCTCCGGGGGCCGCGGGAGTGAGCAGTTCTTC,CASRRSGGRGSEQFF
NA,TRBJ2-1,NA,TRBV7-3,16,TGTGCCAGCAGCTTAAGGGGTGAAGTACTAGCCCGAGAGCAGTTCTTC,CASSLRGEVLAREQFF
few,TRBJ2-7,NA,TRBV12-3/TRBV12-4,13,TGTGCCAGCAGTTTAACTACAGTTGACGAGCAGTACTTC,CASSLTTVDEQYF
many,TRBJ1-3,NA,TRBV7-2,16,TGTGCCAGCAACTCGGGATGGGGGCGCGGTGGAAACACCATATATTTT,CASNSGWGRGGNTIYF
NA,TRBJ1-3,NA,TRBV19,12,TGTGCCAGTAGTACCACAGGGATAACCATATATTTT,CASSTTGITIYF
NA,TRBJ1-1,TRBD1,TRBV6-5,15,TGTGCCAGCAGTTACAGGCCACAGGGGTTAACTGAAGCTTTCTTT,CASSYRPQGLTEAFF
many,TRBJ2-3,TRBD1,TRBV7-2,16,TGTGCCAGCAGCTTAGTCGGACAGGGTGGATCAGATACGCAGTATTTT,CASSLVGQGGSDTQYF
NA,TRBJ2-1,NA,TRBV4-1,14,TGCGCCAGCAGCCCGGGACCTTACGACAATGAGCAGTTCTTC,CASSPGPYDNEQFF
NA,TRBJ1-5,TRBD1,TRBV2,13,TGTGCCAGCAGACAGGGGCTAAATCAGCCCCAGCATTTT,CASRQGLNQPQHF
few,TRBJ2-6,NA,TRBV19,16,TGTGCCAGTAAATTAACAGGGACGTCTGGGGCCAACGTCCTGACTTTC,CASKLTGTSGANVLTF
few,TRBJ1-2,NA,TRBV2,16,TGTGCCAGCAGTGAAGCACCGGGACGGACCCTCTATGGCTACACCTTC,CASSEAPGRTLYGYTF
few,TRBJ2-1,TRBD2,TRBV7-7,15,TGTGCTAGCAGCCCGACTAGCGGGATCCTCAATGAGCAGTTCTTC,CASSPTSGILNEQFF
many,TRBJ2-3,NA,TRBV7-2,18,TGTGCCAGCAGCTTAGTAGTGGGAGACAGGTCTCGCACAGATACGCAGTATTTT,CASSLVVGDRSRTDTQYF
NA,TRBJ2-1,NA,TRBV3-1,15,TGTGCCAGCAGCGAACAATGGAGCTCCTACAATGAGCAGTTCTTC,CASSEQWSSYNEQFF
NA,TRBJ2-2,TRBD1,TRBV9,16,TGTGCCAGCAGCCCTCAAGGGACAGGGGCCGGCGGGGAGCTGTTTTTT,CASSPQGTGAGGELFF
NA,TRBJ1-1,NA,TRBV25-1,14,TGTGCCAGCAGTGTTTCGGGACCGCTCTCTGAAGCTTTCTTT,CASSVSGPLSEAFF
NA,TRBJ2-7,NA,TRBV7-4,14,TGTGCCAGCAGCTTATTCGACGGAACCTACGAGCAGTACTTC,CASSLFDGTYEQYF
few,TRBJ2-1,TRBD2,TRBV7-2,15,TGTGCCAGCAGCTCAATGGCTAGCGGGAGATATGAGCAGTTCTTC,CASSSMASGRYEQFF
few,TRBJ2-2,NA,TRBV11-3,13,TGTGCCAGCAGCTCCGGCTGGACCGGGGAGCTGTTTTTT,CASSSGWTGELFF
NA,TRBJ2-7,NA,TRBV24-1,15,TGTGCCACCAGTGATTTGAACAAGAGCTCCTACGAGCAGTACTTC,CATSDLNKSSYEQYF
NA,TRBJ2-1,TRBD2,TRBV9,16,TGTGCCAGCAGCACCGGGACTAGCGGGGTTCACAATGAGCAGTTCTTC,CASSTGTSGVHNEQFF
few,TRBJ2-7,NA,TRBV7-2,14,TGTGCCAGCAGCAGAGACGTTCGAAGCTACGAGCAGTACTTC,CASSRDVRSYEQYF
NA,TRBJ2-1,TRBD2,TRBV19,19,TGTGCCAGTAGTATTGGCACCTGGGCGCTAGCGGAGGTAAACAATGAGCAGTTCTTC,CASSIGTWALAEVNNEQFF
NA,TRBJ2-2,NA,TRBV5-3,14,TGTGCCAGCAGCTTTAAGGGAGGTTACGGGGAGCTGTTTTTT,CASSFKGGYGELFF
NA,TRBJ1-1,NA,TRBV7-3,14,TGTGCCAGCAGCTTAGACGGGGGGCTAACTGAAGCTTTCTTT,CASSLDGGLTEAFF
NA,TRBJ1-4,NA,TRBV7-9,16,TGTGCCAGCAGCTTACGCACAGGGAAACTTTATGAAAAACTGTTTTTT,CASSLRTGKLYEKLFF
NA,TRBJ1-4,TRBD1,TRBV12-3/TRBV12-4,13,TGTGCCAGCAGTTTCAGACAGGGTGAAAAACTGTATTTT,CASSFRQGEKLYF
NA,TRBJ1-5,NA,TRBV7-2,17,TGTGCCAGCAGCTCCAAGCGGACTGGGGGGCCCAATCAGCCCCAGCATTTT,CASSSKRTGGPNQPQHF
few,TRBJ2-5,NA,TRBV7-8,15,TGTGCCAGCAGCTCAACGCGAGGGCGCCAAGAGACCCAGTACTTC,CASSSTRGRQETQYF
NA,TRBJ1-1,NA,TRBV7-2,14,TGTGCCAGCAGCACGGGACCTACCAACACTGAAGCTTTCTTT,CASSTGPTNTEAFF
few,TRBJ1-6,TRBD1,TRBV27,15,TGTGCCAGCAGACGCGCCGACAGGGACAATTCACCCCTCCACTTT,CASRRADRDNSPLHF
many,TRBJ2-6,NA,TRBV4-2,16,TGTGCCAGCAGCGTACGGGACACCGCTGGGGCCAACGTCCTGACTTTC,CASSVRDTAGANVLTF
NA,TRBJ2-5,TRBD1,TRBV6-2/TRBV6-3,16,TGTGCCAGCAGAACCCGGGACAGGGGGCATCAGGAGACCCAGTACTTC,CASRTRDRGHQETQYF
NA,TRBJ1-2,NA,TRBV19,14,TGTGCCAGTAGTACGTTTGGCCCTCTCTATGGCTACACCTTC,CASSTFGPLYGYTF
NA,TRBJ1-1,NA,TRBV11-2,15,TGTGCCAGCAGACTTACAGCGCCCTTGAACACTGAAGCTTTCTTT,CASRLTAPLNTEAFF
NA,TRBJ2-1,TRBD2,TRBV15,17,TGTGCCACCAGCAGCGCCCTAGGACTAGCGGGAGAAAATGAGCAGTTCTTC,CATSSALGLAGENEQFF